The 10 T cell receptor beta chains below all came from one sample that was sequenced in a study of regulatory T cells in long-lasting Graves disease. As to time point: newly diagnosed GD, antithyroid drugs for less than 3 months. Generation of the TCR library employed RNA extracted from PBMCs. Arm-PCR with iRepertoire HTBI primers amplified the CDR3 regions for these TCR beta libraries. TCRdb re-derived calls from the multiplex PCR reads in MiXCR, one entry per CDR3 protein. Of roughly 530,000 distinct CDR3 sequences in the sample, 15% to 20% were seen once. Another study also made use of these data, one on T cells in Graves' hyperthyroidism and ophthalmopathy.

The source material was peripheral blood mononuclear cells (PBMCs), sampled at new diagnosis, from a patient treated with antithyroid drugs. The receptor set was obtained from a woman aged 35-65 years with Graves disease.

This clonotype was detected many times. The V gene is TRBV27, the J gene TRBJ1-2; 8 bases are shared with TRBD1. Germline V gene sequence: CDR1 MNHEY, CDR2 SMNVEV (reference sequence). V dropped 6 bases and J dropped 4; count of bases not matched to a gene: 4. CDR3 length: 13 residues. The CDR3 coding sequence is TGTGCCAGCAGGGGGGGACAGGCCTATGGCTACACCTTC. This sequence encodes CASRGGQAYGYTF.

This clonotype was counted only a few times. This sequence joins TRBV25-1 and TRBJ1-4; 7 bases map to TRBD1. The CDR3 is made up of 15 amino acids. Trimming took 4 bases from V and 2 from J; bases not matched to a gene: 4. CDR1 MGHDK and CDR2 SYGVNS come from the germline V gene. The DNA of the CDR3 is TGTGCCAGCAGTGGGGGGACAGTTACTAATGAAAAACTGTTTTTT. Amino acid sequence: CASSGGTVTNEKLFF.

Only a few counts were recorded for this clonotype. This rearrangement joins TRBV29-1 to TRBJ2-2; the D is unclear. The CDR3 runs to 11 residues. Germline CDR1 and CDR2: SQVTM and ANQGSEA. V was shortened by 7 bases and J by 1 base, with 4 bases between the two germline ends. CDR3 sequence (DNA): TGCAGCGGGATGAACACCGGGGAGCTGTTTTTT. Translation: CSGMNTGELFF.

This chain uses TRBV5-1 with TRBJ1-2; 10 nucleotides line up with TRBD1. Per germline, CDR1 SGHRS and CDR2 YFSETQ. The CDR3 consists of 15 residues. V lost 4 bases and J lost 3; bases outside the gene matches: 6. The CDR3 sequence is CASSPDRGSDYGYTF. Written as DNA, the CDR3 is TGCGCCAGCAGCCCGGACAGGGGGAGCGACTATGGCTACACCTTC.

This clonotype showed up many times. The rearrangement joins TRBV11-2 to TRBJ2-5, with TRBD1 matching 7 bases. Germline V CDR1 and CDR2: SGHAT, FQNNGV. CDR3 length equals 15 residues. Unmatched junction bases numbered 10, after V lost 5 bases and J lost 4 bases. Written as DNA, the CDR3 is TGTGCCAGCAGCCAAGACAGGGCGTCGGTAGAGACCCAGTACTTC. It translates to CASSQDRASVETQYF.

This clonotype has more than one count but fewer than ten. The chain is built from TRBV5-4 and TRBJ1-2; D uncertain. The CDR3 covers 11 residues. V was shortened by 6 bases and J by 6 bases, with 9 bases between the two germline ends. Germline assignment: CDR1 SGHNT and CDR2 YYREEE (reference sequence). The CDR3 coding sequence is TGTGCCAGCAAAGCCTTGGATGGCTACACCTTC. This gives the protein CASKALDGYTF. Supplemented by reference TRBV5-4 and TRBJ1-2, the full variable domain reads ETGVTQSPTHLIKTRGQQVTLRCSSQSGHNTVSWYQQALGQGPQFIFQYYREEENGRGNFPPRFSGLQFPNYSSELNVNALELDDSALYLCASKALDGYTFGSGTRLTVV.

This clonotype occurred many times. V usage is TRBV28 and J usage is TRBJ2-4; 8 bases map to TRBD2. CDR1 is MDHEN and CDR2 is SYDVKM in the germline V gene. Losses at the gene ends were 8 bases for V and 6 bases for J; bases not matched to a gene: 15. CDR3 length: 16 amino acids. The CDR3 nucleotides are TGTGCCAGCCGCTTGGGTCGGGGGGGCCTGGTAAACATTCAGTACTTC. Amino acid sequence: CASRLGRGGLVNIQYF.

This clonotype was counted ten times or more. The gene calls are TRBV6-5 and TRBJ1-2, with no clear D. Trimming shortened V by 2 bases and J by 9 bases, and 7 bases separated the two germline ends. Looked up from germline, CDR1 is MNHEY and CDR2 is SVGAGI. This CDR3 has 11 residues. The DNA of the CDR3 is TGTGCCAGCAGTTACCTCGAGCGCTACACCTTC. Encoded protein: CASSYLERYTF.

This clonotype occurred many times. The chain recombines TRBV5-1 with TRBJ1-1; tentatively, D is TRBD1 (6 bases). Germline assignment: CDR1 SGHRS and CDR2 YFSETQ. The CDR3 covers 15 residues. V dropped 7 bases and J dropped 0 bases, with 16 bases sitting between them. In nucleotides, the CDR3 is TGCGCCAGCTGTATTGCAGGGGACATGAACACTGAAGCTTTCTTT. Amino acid sequence: CASCIAGDMNTEAFF.

This clonotype has at least ten counts. The chain employs TRBV20-1 and TRBJ1-2; D gene ambiguous. The CDR3 has 13 residues. Germline CDR1 DFQATT, CDR2 SNEGSKA (reference sequence). V gave up 1 base and J gave up 4 bases, with 10 bases separating them. CDR3 nucleotides: TGCAGTGCTAGAGTGGGCCCCCTCTATGGCTACACCTTC. It codes for CSARVGPLYGYTF.